The 2 T cell receptor beta chains below were found in one sample sequenced in a study of OX40 agonist ivuxolimab in advanced cancers. Generated by immunoSEQ multiplex PCR, the TCRdb table keeps only in-frame clones and is missing some. The table has about 10,000 clones, around 70% seen once. The sequenced sample was CD4+ or CD8+ T cells sorted from blood, obtained in a trial of the OX40 agonist ivuxolimab. All receptors derive from an adult with an advanced solid tumor such as melanoma, head and neck, liver or kidney cancer.

The chain combines TRBV29-1 with TRBJ1-4, with D possibly matching TRBD1 (6 bases). The CDR3 is made up of 14 amino acids. Germline V gene sequence: CDR1 SQVTM, CDR2 ANQGSEA. V dropped 7 bases and J dropped 4 bases, with 16 bases sitting between them. The CDR3 DNA reads as TGCAGCGCTAGGGAGGACAGCAGTAATGAAAAACTGTTTTTT. This sequence encodes CSAREDSSNEKLFF.

The chain combines TRBV19 with TRBJ1-5; perhaps TRBD1 as D (5 bases). V was cut by 6 bases and J by 4 bases, with 16 bases left in between. The germline CDR1 and CDR2 sequences are LNHDA and SQIVND (reference sequence). This CDR3 spans 15 amino acids. The CDR3 is CASRASDSLNQPQHF. In DNA form, the CDR3 reads TGTGCCAGTAGAGCCTCAGACAGTTTAAATCAGCCCCAGCATTTT. The variable domain in full, with the rest retrieved from reference TRBV19 and TRBJ1-5, is DGGITQSPKYLFRKEGQNVTLSCEQNLNHDAMYWYRQDPGQGLRLIYYSQIVNDFQKGDIAEGYSVSREKKESFPLTVTSAQKNPTAFYLCASRASDSLNQPQHFGDGTRLSIL.